The rows below give T cell receptor beta chains drawn from one sample of a study of T cell repertoires in cytomegalovirus infection. TCRdb re-called the reads with MiXCR, one entry per CDR3 protein. The data contain around 570,000 distinct CDR3 sequences, over 35% of them seen just once; the ten biggest clones take up 48%. Which antigens these TCRs recognize remains unknown. Sequences were derived from cultured PBMCs, sampled from culture after CMV antigen stimulation. These receptors all come from a human donor in good health (CMV status not recorded). Some clones in this sample may be carry-over from other donors' samples. Both conserved end residues are part of each CDR3. The order of the fields is clone size, D gene, J gene, V gene, CDR3 DNA, CDR3 protein. A D gene is named only where the DNA matches it firmly. Rows may omit the clone size; those that give it use once, few, many or a size class.

size: .
D: .
J: TRBJ1-5
V: TRBV28
DNA: TGTGCCAGCAGTTCGGCTGACCGACTGCTGGGGCCCCAGCATTTT
CDR3: CASSSADRLLGPQHF

size: few
D: TRBD1
J: TRBJ1-1
V: TRBV6-1
DNA: TGTGCCAGCAGGCGTACGTCCGGGACAGGGTCGAGTGGAGCTTTCTTT
CDR3: CASRRTSGTGSSGAFF

size: .
D: .
J: TRBJ2-1
V: TRBV12-5
DNA: TGTGCTAGTGGTTTGGCCGCGTGGGATGAGCAGTTCTTC
CDR3: CASGLAAWDEQFF

size: .
D: TRBD1
J: TRBJ1-3
V: TRBV11-2
DNA: TGTGCCAGCAGTTACCTTACGGGCAGGGGGCTCGAAGGAAACACCATATATTTT
CDR3: CASSYLTGRGLEGNTIYF

size: many
D: TRBD2
J: TRBJ2-5
V: TRBV12-3/TRBV12-4
DNA: TGTGCCAGCAGTCCGGGACTAGCGGCAACCCAAGAGACCCAGTACTTC
CDR3: CASSPGLAATQETQYF

size: .
D: .
J: TRBJ2-1
V: TRBV5-1
DNA: TGCGCCAGCAGCTTGGGAAGAGTTTCCTACAATGAGCAGTTCTTC
CDR3: CASSLGRVSYNEQFF

size: few
D: .
J: TRBJ2-7
V: TRBV7-2
DNA: TGTGCCAGCAGCTTAGATCCAGGAAACTCCTACGAGCAGTACTTC
CDR3: CASSLDPGNSYEQYF

size: .
D: .
J: TRBJ1-1
V: TRBV19
DNA: TGTGCCAGTAGTACCGACTCCTCGGTGGGAGCTTTCTTT
CDR3: CASSTDSSVGAFF

size: .
D: TRBD2
J: TRBJ2-2
V: TRBV7-2
DNA: TGTGCCTCCAGACTAGCGCGAACGAACACCGGGGAGCTGTTTTTT
CDR3: CASRLARTNTGELFF

size: many
D: TRBD2
J: TRBJ2-3
V: TRBV7-2
DNA: TGTGCCAGCAGCTTAGTTGCGGGAGGAGGGACAGATACGCAGTATTTT
CDR3: CASSLVAGGGTDTQYF

size: .
D: .
J: TRBJ2-1
V: TRBV19
DNA: TGTGCCAGTAGTACGAACCCTCAAACGGTTGAGTTCTTC
CDR3: CASSTNPQTVEFF

size: few
D: TRBD2
J: TRBJ2-7
V: TRBV7-8
DNA: TGTGCCAGCAGCCGCCCCAAAAGCGGGACCGCACCGAGCTACGAGCAGTACTTC
CDR3: CASSRPKSGTAPSYEQYF

size: .
D: .
J: TRBJ2-7
V: TRBV10-2
DNA: TGCGCCAGCAGCCCGACGAGGGGTGGCTACGAGCAGTACTTC
CDR3: CASSPTRGGYEQYF